This T cell receptor (beta chain) was recorded in a study of T-cell reconstitution after alpha-beta-depleted transplantation in children. Trimming stripped 3 bases from V and 7 bases from J, with 16 bases between. Germline CDR1 and CDR2: MNHNS and SASEGT. CDR3 length: 15 residues. This clonotype was found a few times. No antigen is known for it. A library of TCRbeta sequences, prepared with unique molecular identifiers, was generated. TCRdb redid the calling of the PCR reads with MiXCR, one entry per CDR3 protein. The sample consists of 300,000 to 350,000 distinct CDR3 sequences, 15% to 20% of them appearing once. Whole-study results and caveats: T-cell counts and diversity were attributed mostly to newly produced T cells one year after transplant. In some patients, recipient T cells and intrathymic progenitors surviving conditioning explained high day-60 diversity.

This TCR derives from a male patient aged 2-15 years who had a stem cell transplant for acute lymphoblastic leukemia, so the T cells may come from the graft donor. The specimen comprised PBMCs, mostly from graft donor cells, sampled 360 days after TCRalphabeta/CD19-depleted stem cell transplant. The chain joins TRBV6-1 to TRBJ2-1; TRBD2 might be the D (5 bases). Here the CDR3 DNA reads TGTGCCAGCAGTGACGGGATCACCCGAAGAAATGAGCAGTTCTTC. Translated, it gives CASSDGITRRNEQFF.